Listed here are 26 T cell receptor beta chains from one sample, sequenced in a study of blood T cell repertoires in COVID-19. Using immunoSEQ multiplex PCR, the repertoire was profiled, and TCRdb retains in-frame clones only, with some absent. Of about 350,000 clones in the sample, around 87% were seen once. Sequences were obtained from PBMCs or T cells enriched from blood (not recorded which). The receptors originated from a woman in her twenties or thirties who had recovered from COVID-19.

This CDR3 is CASSLWGGSYGYTF. CDR3 DNA: TGCGCCAGCAGCTTGTGGGGGGGGAGCTATGGCTACACCTTC. V gene TRBV5-1 combines with J gene TRBJ1-2, with a weak D call TRBD1 (5 bases). Germline CDR1 is SGHRS and CDR2 is YFSETQ. CDR3 length equals 14 residues. Trimming took off 1 base at V and 4 bases at J, with 11 bases between the two ends.

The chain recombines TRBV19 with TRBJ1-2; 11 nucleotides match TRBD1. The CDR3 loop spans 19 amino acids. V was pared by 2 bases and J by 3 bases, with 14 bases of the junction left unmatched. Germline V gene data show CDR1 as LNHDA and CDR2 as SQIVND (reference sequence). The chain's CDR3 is CASSISMLDRGLFDYGYTF. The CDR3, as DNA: TGTGCCAGTAGTATAAGTATGTTGGACAGGGGGCTCTTCGACTATGGCTACACCTTC. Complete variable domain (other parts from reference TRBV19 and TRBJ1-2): DGGITQSPKYLFRKEGQNVTLSCEQNLNHDAMYWYRQDPGQGLRLIYYSQIVNDFQKGDIAEGYSVSREKKESFPLTVTSAQKNPTAFYLCASSISMLDRGLFDYGYTFGSGTRLTVV.

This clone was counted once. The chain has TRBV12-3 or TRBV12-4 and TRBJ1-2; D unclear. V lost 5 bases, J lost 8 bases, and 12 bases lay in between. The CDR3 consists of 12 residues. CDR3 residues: CASSRRHGGYTF. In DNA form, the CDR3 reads TGTGCCAGCAGTCGAAGACACGGAGGCTACACCTTC.

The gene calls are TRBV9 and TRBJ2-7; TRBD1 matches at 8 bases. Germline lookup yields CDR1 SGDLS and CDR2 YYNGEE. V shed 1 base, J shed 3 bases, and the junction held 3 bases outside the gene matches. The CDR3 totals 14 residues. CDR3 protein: CASSVQGAGYEQYF. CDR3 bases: TGTGCCAGCAGCGTACAGGGGGCGGGCTACGAGCAGTACTTC.

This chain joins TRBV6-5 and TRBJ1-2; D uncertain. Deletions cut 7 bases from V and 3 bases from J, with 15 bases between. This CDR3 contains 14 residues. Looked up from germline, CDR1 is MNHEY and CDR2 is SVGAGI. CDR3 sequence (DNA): TGTGCCAGCAATTCCGGTGGAGGCTACTATGGCTACACCTTC. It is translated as CASNSGGGYYGYTF.

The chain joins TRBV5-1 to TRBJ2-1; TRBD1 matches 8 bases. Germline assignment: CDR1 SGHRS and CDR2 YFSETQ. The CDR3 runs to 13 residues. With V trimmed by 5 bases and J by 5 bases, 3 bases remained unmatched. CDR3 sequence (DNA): TGCGCCAGCAGATCGGGACAGGACAATGAGCAGTTCTTC. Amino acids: CASRSGQDNEQFF.

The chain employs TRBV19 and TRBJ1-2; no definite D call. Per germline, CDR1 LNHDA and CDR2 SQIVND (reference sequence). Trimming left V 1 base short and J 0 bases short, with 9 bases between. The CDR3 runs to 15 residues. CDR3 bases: TGTGCCAGTAGTATAGTGCACAGAGCTAACTATGGCTACACCTTC. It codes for CASSIVHRANYGYTF.

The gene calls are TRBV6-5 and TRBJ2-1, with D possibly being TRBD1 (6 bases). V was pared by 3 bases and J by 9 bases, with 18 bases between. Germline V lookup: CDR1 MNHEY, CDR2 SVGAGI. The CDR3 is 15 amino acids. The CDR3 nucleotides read TGTGCCAGCAGTTATGATTCGAGAGGGGACACTGAGCAGTTCTTC. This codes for CASSYDSRGDTEQFF.

The CDR3 region is CASSLIPSGVNNEQFF. The CDR3 coding sequence is TGTGCCAGCAGCTTGATACCTAGCGGGGTGAACAATGAGCAGTTCTTC. The chain carries TRBV5-4 and TRBJ2-1, with TRBD2 matching over 9 bases. CDR1 and CDR2 from the germline V gene are SGHNT and YYREEE (reference sequence). The CDR3 consists of 16 residues. V shed 1 base, J shed 5 bases, and the junction held 7 bases outside the gene matches. The whole variable domain, remainder taken from reference TRBV5-4 and TRBJ2-1, is ETGVTQSPTHLIKTRGQQVTLRCSSQSGHNTVSWYQQALGQGPQFIFQYYREEENGRGNFPPRFSGLQFPNYSSELNVNALELDDSALYLCASSLIPSGVNNEQFFGPGTRLTVL.

The CDR3 DNA reads TGTGCCAGCAGCTTGGCCCCGGGGGGCGAGCGGGGCTACACCTTC. Translated, it gives CASSLAPGGERGYTF. This sequence joins TRBV5-4 and TRBJ1-2; possibly TRBD1 for D (6 bases). In germline, CDR1 is SGHNT, CDR2 YYREEE (reference sequence). Trimming cost V 0 bases and J 8 bases, with 17 bases left between them. The CDR3 runs 15 residues.

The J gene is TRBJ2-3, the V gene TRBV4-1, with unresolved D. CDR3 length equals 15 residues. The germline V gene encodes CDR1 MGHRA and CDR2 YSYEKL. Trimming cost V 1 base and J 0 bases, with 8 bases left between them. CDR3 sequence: CASSQVPTSTDTQYF. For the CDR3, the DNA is TGCGCCAGCAGCCAAGTCCCAACAAGCACAGATACGCAGTATTTT.

Here the CDR3 DNA reads TGCGCCAGCATCCCATCCCCACTAGCGGGGAACACCGGGGAGCTGTTTTTT. Protein: CASIPSPLAGNTGELFF. The chain joins TRBV5-1 to TRBJ2-2, with 9 bases aligning to TRBD2. The CDR3 length is 17 residues. Per germline, CDR1 SGHRS and CDR2 YFSETQ. The ends lost 6 bases at V and 1 base at J; junction bases unmatched: 10.

This CDR3 is CASSYSLTGMQPQHF. Written as DNA, the CDR3 is TGTGCCAGCAGTTACTCACTTACAGGGATGCAGCCCCAGCATTTT. The chain is built from TRBV6-2 or TRBV6-3 and TRBJ1-5; the D gene is possibly TRBD1 (6 bases). V was clipped by 0 bases and J by 7 bases, with 13 bases between them. The CDR3 extends over 15 amino acids. Looked up from germline, CDR1 is MNHEY and CDR2 is SVGEGT.

CDR3 nucleotide sequence: TGTGCCAGCAGCCAAGATTTGGCCAAGGGGTATGGCTACACCTTC. Protein product: CASSQDLAKGYGYTF. The genes are TRBV4-2 and TRBJ1-2, with D tentatively TRBD1 (5 bases). Germline V gene sequence: CDR1 LGHNA, CDR2 YNFKEQ. The CDR3 covers 15 residues. V lost 0 bases to trimming and J lost 5 bases, with 13 bases between them.

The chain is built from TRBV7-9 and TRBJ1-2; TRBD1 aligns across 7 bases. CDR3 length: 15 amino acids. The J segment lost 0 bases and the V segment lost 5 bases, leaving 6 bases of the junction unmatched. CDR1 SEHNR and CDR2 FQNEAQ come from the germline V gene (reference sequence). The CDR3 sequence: CASSQQTGTNYGYTF. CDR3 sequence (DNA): TGTGCCAGCAGCCAGCAGACAGGGACTAACTATGGCTACACCTTC.

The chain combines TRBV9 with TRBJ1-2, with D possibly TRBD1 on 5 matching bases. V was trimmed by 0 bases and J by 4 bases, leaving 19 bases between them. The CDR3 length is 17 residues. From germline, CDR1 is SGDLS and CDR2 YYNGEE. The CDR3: CASSVGAGGEAIYGYTF. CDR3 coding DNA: TGTGCCAGCAGCGTAGGAGCGGGGGGAGAAGCGATCTATGGCTACACCTTC.

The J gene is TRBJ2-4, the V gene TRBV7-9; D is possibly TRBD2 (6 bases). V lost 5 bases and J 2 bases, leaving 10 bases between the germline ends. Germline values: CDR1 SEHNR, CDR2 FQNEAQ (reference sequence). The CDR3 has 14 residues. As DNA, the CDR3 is TGTGCCAGCAGCCCTGGAGGGACCAAAAACATTCAGTACTTC. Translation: CASSPGGTKNIQYF.

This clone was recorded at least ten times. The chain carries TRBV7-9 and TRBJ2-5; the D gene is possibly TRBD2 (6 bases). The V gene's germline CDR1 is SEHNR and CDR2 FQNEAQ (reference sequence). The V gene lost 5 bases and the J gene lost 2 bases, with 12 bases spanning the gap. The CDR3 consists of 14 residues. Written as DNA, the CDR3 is TGTGCCAGCAGCGTCATTCGGGGGCAAGAGACCCAGTACTTC. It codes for CASSVIRGQETQYF.

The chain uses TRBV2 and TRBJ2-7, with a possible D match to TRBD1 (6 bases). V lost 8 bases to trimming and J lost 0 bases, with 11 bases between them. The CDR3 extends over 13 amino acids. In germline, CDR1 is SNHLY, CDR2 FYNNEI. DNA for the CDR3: TGTGCCAGCGGAGACAGGAGCTCCTACGAGCAGTACTTC. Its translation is CASGDRSSYEQYF. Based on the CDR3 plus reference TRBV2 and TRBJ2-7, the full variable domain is EPEVTQTPSHQVTQMGQEVILRCVPISNHLYFYWYRQILGQKVEFLVSFYNNEISEKSEIFDDQFSVERPDGSNFTLKIRSTKLEDSAMYFCASGDRSSYEQYFGPGTRLTVT.

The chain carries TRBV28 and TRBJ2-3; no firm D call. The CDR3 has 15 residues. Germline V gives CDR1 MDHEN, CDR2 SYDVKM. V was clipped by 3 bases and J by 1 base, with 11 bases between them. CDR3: CASSLPGIGTDTQYF. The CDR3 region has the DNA TGTGCCAGCAGTTTGCCAGGAATTGGCACAGATACGCAGTATTTT. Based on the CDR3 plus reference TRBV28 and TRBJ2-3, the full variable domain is DVKVTQSSRYLVKRTGEKVFLECVQDMDHENMFWYRQDPGLGLRLIYFSYDVKMKEKGDIPEGYSVSREKKERFSLILESASTNQTSMYLCASSLPGIGTDTQYFGPGTRLTVL.

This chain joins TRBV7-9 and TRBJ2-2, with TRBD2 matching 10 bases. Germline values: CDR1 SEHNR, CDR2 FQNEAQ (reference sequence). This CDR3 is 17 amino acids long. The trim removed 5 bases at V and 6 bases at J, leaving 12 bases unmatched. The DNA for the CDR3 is TGTGCCAGCAGCCCTACAAGTGGGACTAGCGCCCCCGGGGAGCTGTTTTTT. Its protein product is CASSPTSGTSAPGELFF.

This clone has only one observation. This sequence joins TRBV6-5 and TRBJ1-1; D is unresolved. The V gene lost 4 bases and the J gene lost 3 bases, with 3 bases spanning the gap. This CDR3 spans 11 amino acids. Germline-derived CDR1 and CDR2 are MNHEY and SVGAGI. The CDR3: CASSSYTEAFF. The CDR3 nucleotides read TGTGCCAGCAGTTCCTACACTGAAGCTTTCTTT.

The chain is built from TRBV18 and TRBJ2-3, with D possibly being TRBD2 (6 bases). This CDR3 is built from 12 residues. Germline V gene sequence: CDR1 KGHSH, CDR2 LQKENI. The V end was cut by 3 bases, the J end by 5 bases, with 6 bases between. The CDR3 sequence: CASSPSGDTQYF. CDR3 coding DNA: TGTGCCAGCTCACCTAGCGGAGATACGCAGTATTTT.

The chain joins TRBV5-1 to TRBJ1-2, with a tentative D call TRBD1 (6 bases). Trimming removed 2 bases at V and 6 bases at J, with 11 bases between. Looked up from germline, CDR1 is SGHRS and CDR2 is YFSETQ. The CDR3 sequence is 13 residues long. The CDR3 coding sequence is TGCGCCAGCAGCTTACAGGGAGCGGATGGCTACACCTTC. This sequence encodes CASSLQGADGYTF.

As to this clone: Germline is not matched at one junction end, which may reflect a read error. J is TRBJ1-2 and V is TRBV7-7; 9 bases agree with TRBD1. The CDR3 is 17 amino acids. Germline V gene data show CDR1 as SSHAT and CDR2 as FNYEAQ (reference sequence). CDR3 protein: CASSLAGQGFRNYGYTF. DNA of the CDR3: TGTGCTAGCAGCTTAGCGGGACAGGGTTTTAGGAACTATGGCTACACCTTC.

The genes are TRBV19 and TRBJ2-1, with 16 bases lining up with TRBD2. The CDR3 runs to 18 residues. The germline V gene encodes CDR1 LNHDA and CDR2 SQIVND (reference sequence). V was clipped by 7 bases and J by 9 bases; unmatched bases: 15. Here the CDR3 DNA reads TGTGCCAGTACCCCTAGGGGGACTAGCGGGGGGGAATTGTTTGAGCAGTTCTTC. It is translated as CASTPRGTSGGELFEQFF.